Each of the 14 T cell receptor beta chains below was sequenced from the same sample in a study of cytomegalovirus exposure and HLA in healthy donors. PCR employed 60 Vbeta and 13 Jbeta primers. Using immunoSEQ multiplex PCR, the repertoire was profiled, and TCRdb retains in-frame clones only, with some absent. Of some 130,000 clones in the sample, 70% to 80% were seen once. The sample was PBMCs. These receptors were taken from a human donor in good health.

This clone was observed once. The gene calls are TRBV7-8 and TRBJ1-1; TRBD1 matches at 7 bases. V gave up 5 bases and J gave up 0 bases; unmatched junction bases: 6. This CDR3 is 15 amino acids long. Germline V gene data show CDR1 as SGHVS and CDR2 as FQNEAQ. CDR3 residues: CASSTRTGVNTEAFF. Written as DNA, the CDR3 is TGTGCCAGCAGCACCAGGACAGGAGTGAACACTGAAGCTTTCTTT.

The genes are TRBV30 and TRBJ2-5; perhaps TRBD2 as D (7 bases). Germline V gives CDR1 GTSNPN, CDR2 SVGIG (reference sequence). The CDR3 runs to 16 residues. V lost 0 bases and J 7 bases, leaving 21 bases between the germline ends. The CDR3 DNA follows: TGTGCCTGGAGTGTACGAAGTGGGGGGGCTAGTGGGACCCAGTACTTC. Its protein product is CAWSVRSGGASGTQYF.

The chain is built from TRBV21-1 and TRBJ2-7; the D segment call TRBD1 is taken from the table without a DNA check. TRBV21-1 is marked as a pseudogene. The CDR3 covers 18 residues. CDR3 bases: TGTGCCAGCAGCAAAGGTTCGAATGGACAGGGGGCTATCTACGAGCAGTACTTC. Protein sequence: CASSKGSNGQGAIYEQYF.

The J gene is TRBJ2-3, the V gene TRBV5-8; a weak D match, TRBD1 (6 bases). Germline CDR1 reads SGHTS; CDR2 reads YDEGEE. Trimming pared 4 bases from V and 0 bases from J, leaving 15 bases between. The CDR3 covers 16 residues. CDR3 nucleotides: TGTGCCAGCAGCCACGGACAGTGGCCTAGCACAGATACGCAGTATTTT. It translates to CASSHGQWPSTDTQYF.

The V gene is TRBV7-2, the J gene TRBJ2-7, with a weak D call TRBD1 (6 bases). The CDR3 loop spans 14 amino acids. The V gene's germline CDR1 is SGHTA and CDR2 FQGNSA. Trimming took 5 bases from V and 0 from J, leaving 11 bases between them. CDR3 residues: CASSIGQYSYEQYF. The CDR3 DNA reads TGTGCCAGCAGCATCGGACAGTACTCCTACGAGCAGTACTTC. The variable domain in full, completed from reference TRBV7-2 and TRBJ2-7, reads GAGVSQSPSNKVTEKGKDVELRCDPISGHTALYWYRQSLGQGLEFLIYFQGNSAPDKSGLPSDRFSAERTGGSVSTLTIQRTQQEDSAVYLCASSIGQYSYEQYFGPGTRLTVT.

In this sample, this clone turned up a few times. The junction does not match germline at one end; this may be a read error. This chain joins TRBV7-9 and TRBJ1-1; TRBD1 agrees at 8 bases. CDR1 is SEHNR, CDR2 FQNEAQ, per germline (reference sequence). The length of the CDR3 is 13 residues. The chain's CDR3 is CSSSVYRGAEAFF. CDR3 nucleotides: TGTTCCAGCAGCGTTTACAGGGGGGCTGAAGCTTTCTTT.

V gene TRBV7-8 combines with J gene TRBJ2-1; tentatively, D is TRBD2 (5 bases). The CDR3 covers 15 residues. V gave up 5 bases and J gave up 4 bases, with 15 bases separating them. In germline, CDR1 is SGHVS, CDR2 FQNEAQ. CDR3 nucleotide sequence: TGTGCCAGCAGCCTCCCCGAGCGGCGGTACAATGAGCAGTTCTTC. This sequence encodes CASSLPERRYNEQFF. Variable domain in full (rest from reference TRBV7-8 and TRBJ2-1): GAGVSQSPRYKVAKRGQDVALRCDPISGHVSLFWYQQALGQGPEFLTYFQNEAQLDKSGLPSDRFFAERPEGSVSTLKIQRTQQEDSAVYLCASSLPERRYNEQFFGPGTRLTVL.

The CDR3 sequence is CAWSRQGKNIQYF. The CDR3 DNA reads as TGTGCCTGGAGTCGACAGGGTAAAAACATTCAGTACTTC. This sequence joins TRBV30 and TRBJ2-4; 7 nucleotides align to TRBD1. The CDR3 covers 13 residues. After removal of 2 bases from V and 4 bases from J, the junction contained 2 bases not matched to a gene. Germline loops: CDR1 GTSNPN, CDR2 SVGIG (reference sequence).

CDR3 sequence: CASSQGAGLATNEKLFF. The CDR3 nucleotides are TGCGCCAGCAGCCAAGGGGCAGGACTTGCAACTAATGAAAAACTGTTTTTT. This chain uses TRBV4-1 with TRBJ1-4, with D unclear. Germline V CDR1 and CDR2: MGHRA, YSYEKL. The germline V and J ends were trimmed by 1 base and 0 bases, with 12 bases remaining between them. CDR3 size: 17 residues.

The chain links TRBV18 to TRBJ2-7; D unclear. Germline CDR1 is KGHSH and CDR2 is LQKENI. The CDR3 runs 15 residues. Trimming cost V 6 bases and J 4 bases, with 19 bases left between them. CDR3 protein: CASSPVANGIYEQYF. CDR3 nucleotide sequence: TGTGCCAGCTCTCCGGTAGCAAACGGAATTTACGAGCAGTACTTC.

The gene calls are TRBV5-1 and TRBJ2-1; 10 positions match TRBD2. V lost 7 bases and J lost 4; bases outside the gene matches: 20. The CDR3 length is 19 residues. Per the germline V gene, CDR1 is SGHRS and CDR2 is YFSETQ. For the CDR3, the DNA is TGCGCCAGCGCTTGGGGGCCCGGTAAAGAGCGGGAGGGATACAATGAGCAGTTCTTC. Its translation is CASAWGPGKEREGYNEQFF.

This CDR3 reads CASSIKGAIPSGNTIYF. In nucleotides, the CDR3 is TGTGCCAGCAGTATTAAGGGGGCGATACCTTCTGGAAACACCATATATTTT. This chain connects TRBV7-8 to TRBJ1-3; TRBD1 aligns across 7 bases. This CDR3 has 17 residues. V shed 6 bases, J shed 1 base, and the junction held 12 bases outside the gene matches. Germline loops: CDR1 SGHVS, CDR2 FQNEAQ.

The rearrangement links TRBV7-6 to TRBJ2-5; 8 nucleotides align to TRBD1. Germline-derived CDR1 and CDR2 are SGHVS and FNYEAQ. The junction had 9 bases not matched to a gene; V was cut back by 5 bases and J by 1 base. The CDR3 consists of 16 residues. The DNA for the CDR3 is TGTGCCAGCAGCCCGCGGGACAGGAACCCCCAAGAGACCCAGTACTTC. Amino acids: CASSPRDRNPQETQYF.

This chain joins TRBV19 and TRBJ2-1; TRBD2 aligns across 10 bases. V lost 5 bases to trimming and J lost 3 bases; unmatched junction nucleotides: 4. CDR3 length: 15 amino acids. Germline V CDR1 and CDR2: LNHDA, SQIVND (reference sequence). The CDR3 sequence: CASSQSGGVYNEQFF. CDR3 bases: TGTGCCAGTAGTCAGAGCGGGGGGGTCTACAATGAGCAGTTCTTC.